There are many counts of the clone carrying this T cell receptor (beta chain). Its antigen is unknown. This entry comes from a study of blood T cells in healthy people across ages. The study, taken as a whole, reports: Naive T cell percentage and TCR beta diversity correlated strongly.

It was with a sample-barcoded 5' primer and a J-beta primer mix that a second PCR of about 6 to 12 cycles was run. Per sample, CDR3-containing paired-end reads numbered at least 2.5 million. TCRdb called the 5' RACE reads again in MiXCR, with one record for every CDR3 protein. The table has 1.5 million to 2 million distinct CDR3 sequences, 28% seen once. The sample consisted of blood. The clonotype was recovered from a woman aged 30 to 39 in good health.

The CDR3: CASSDSRGGTQYF. DNA for the CDR3: TGTGCCAGCAGTGACTCGCGGGGAGGGACGCAGTATTTT. V usage is TRBV6-4 and J usage is TRBJ2-3; 7 bases line up with TRBD2. Germline-derived CDR1 and CDR2 are MRHNA and SNTAGT. The CDR3 has 13 residues. After removal of 0 bases from V and 9 bases from J, the junction contained 3 bases not matched to a gene.